These T cell receptor beta chains were read from a single sample in a study of post-analysis software for immune sequencing data. TCRdb used MiXCR to reprocess the PCR reads, holding one entry per CDR3 protein. In the table there are some 450,000 distinct CDR3 sequences, around 40% of which are singletons. The material sequenced was blood. The origin of the receptors is a girl between 10 and 17 years old with multiple sclerosis. CDR3s include the opening cysteine and the closing phenylalanine or tryptophan. A D gene is named only where the DNA matches it firmly. The size field is filled for only some rows; it gives once, few, many or a size class.

size,V,D,CDR3
NA,TRBV30,NA,CAWSVAGMAQYF
NA,TRBV25-1,NA,CASTQGGNEQYF
NA,TRBV5-1,NA,CASSLGDKGNEQYF
NA,TRBV5-1,NA,CASSLAGRLGEQYF
NA,TRBV7-2,NA,CASSLVGDLEGYF
NA,TRBV7-2,NA,CASSLVPANTEAFF
NA,TRBV20-1,NA,CSAQLGMVTNEKLFF
NA,TRBV5-1,NA,CASSPGVADPYEQYF
NA,TRBV6-1,NA,CASRVGGSSETQYF
few,TRBV6-5,NA,CASSYSAGEVSDTQYF
few,TRBV6-5,NA,CASGGSKQFF
NA,TRBV7-3,TRBD2,CASSLSGLAGYSYEQYF
NA,TRBV2,NA,CASSYDRGVGNEQFF
NA,TRBV20-1,NA,CSARNRAEQYF
NA,TRBV2,TRBD1,CASRPRGLPLDYGYTF
NA,TRBV4-3,TRBD2,CASSLAGGFGTDTQYF
NA,TRBV18,NA,CASSPKGGHGYTF
NA,TRBV7-9,TRBD1,CASSIRDRATDTQYF
NA,TRBV29-1,TRBD2,CSVETSGITYNEQFF
NA,TRBV9,NA,CASSVQGTNEKLFF
NA,TRBV10-3,TRBD1,CAIRVGQGYEQYF
many,TRBV12-3/TRBV12-4,TRBD2,CASSDHTTSARGDEQFF
NA,TRBV29-1,TRBD1,CSAGDGTGGNSPLHF
NA,TRBV25-1,TRBD2,CTSSESGRRPDTQYF
NA,TRBV13,NA,CASSWRGGKNIQYF
NA,TRBV28,NA,CASSLQQDPYEQYF
NA,TRBV18,NA,CASSPDPNYGYTF
NA,TRBV20-1,TRBD2,CSAPLGLAGGGTYEQYF
few,TRBV29-1,TRBD1,CSVESDRGSREQYF
NA,TRBV9,TRBD2,CASSPPGLAGLDEQFF
NA,TRBV20-1,TRBD2,CSARDPWLAETLTDTQYF
NA,TRBV6-2/TRBV6-3,TRBD2,CASTGSLAGPRETQYF
NA,TRBV9,TRBD1,CASSARQGADEQFF
NA,TRBV7-9,NA,CASSPNGLNEQFF
few,TRBV10-3,NA,CAISESYRGLVNTEAFF
NA,TRBV20-1,TRBD1,CSARGQRSPLHF
few,TRBV20-1,TRBD1,CSADIRDRVSGANVLTF
NA,TRBV10-1,NA,CASSDRNDDEQYF
NA,TRBV10-3,NA,CAIIVQDGSTGELFF
once,TRBV4-2,TRBD1,CASSQDWTGVGEQYF
NA,TRBV29-1,NA,CSVDSGVTTDTQYF
few,TRBV12-3/TRBV12-4,NA,CASSFEGTDTQYF
few,TRBV9,NA,CASTPWGSSSPGLGTTDTQYF
NA,TRBV7-9,TRBD1,CASSLGDSANQPQHF
NA,TRBV7-2,NA,CASSPVGVSGTEAFF
NA,TRBV27,NA,CASSLQGVWNTGELFF
once,TRBV28,NA,CASRGGAATDTQYF
many,TRBV7-2,NA,CASSPRRASRQYF
once,TRBV20-1,TRBD1,CSARVGRTGKSTLHF
NA,TRBV20-1,NA,CSARTQRQVWRQPQHF
NA,TRBV9,TRBD1,CASSVGTGLGETQYF
few,TRBV10-3,TRBD1,CAISETLTGAGNEKLFF
NA,TRBV6-2/TRBV6-3,NA,CASSIQGQLNYGYTF